Listed below are T cell receptor beta chains from one sample, sequenced in a study of blood T cell repertoires in COVID-19. The repertoire was sequenced with immunoSEQ multiplex PCR; TCRdb's copy has only in-frame clones and lacks some. Of around 130,000 clones in the sample, around 90% are singletons; the top ten hold approximately 11%. The material sequenced was peripheral blood. Receptors were obtained from a woman aged 80 or older with acute or convalescent COVID-19. Each CDR3 is given with its conserved first and last residue. The D gene is left open where the match is weak. Clone size, where shown, is once, few, many, or a class for clones that have expanded.

v_call: TRBV25-1
j_call: TRBJ1-3
clone_size: NA
d_call: NA
cdr3_aa: CASSELGRAGNTIYF
cdr3_nt: TGTGCCAGCAGTGAATTGGGCAGGGCCGGAAACACCATATATTTT

v_call: TRBV6-2/TRBV6-3
j_call: TRBJ2-3
clone_size: NA
d_call: TRBD2
cdr3_aa: CASSPPGAGGPGDTQYF
cdr3_nt: TGTGCCAGCAGTCCCCCGGGAGCGGGGGGGCCTGGGGATACGCAGTATTTT

v_call: TRBV29-1
j_call: TRBJ2-3
clone_size: NA
d_call: NA
cdr3_aa: CSVVGGGTDTQYF
cdr3_nt: TGCAGCGTTGTAGGGGGAGGCACAGATACGCAGTATTTT

v_call: TRBV5-1
j_call: TRBJ2-7
clone_size: NA
d_call: TRBD1
cdr3_aa: CASSLSGQGVEQYF
cdr3_nt: TGCGCCAGCAGCTTGTCTGGGCAGGGGGTCGAGCAGTACTTC

v_call: TRBV6-5
j_call: TRBJ1-2
clone_size: NA
d_call: TRBD1
cdr3_aa: CASRPPGQGNYGYTF
cdr3_nt: TGTGCCAGCAGACCGCCGGGACAGGGGAACTATGGCTACACCTTC

v_call: TRBV12-3/TRBV12-4
j_call: TRBJ2-4
clone_size: NA
d_call: NA
cdr3_aa: CASRVSLAPIQYF
cdr3_nt: TGTGCCAGCAGAGTTTCACTAGCTCCCATTCAGTACTTC

v_call: TRBV7-9
j_call: TRBJ1-2
clone_size: NA
d_call: TRBD1
cdr3_aa: CASSSQGYGYTF
cdr3_nt: TGTGCCAGCAGCTCACAGGGGTATGGCTACACCTTC

v_call: TRBV19
j_call: TRBJ1-5
clone_size: NA
d_call: TRBD1
cdr3_aa: CASSMQGTAFYSNQPQHF
cdr3_nt: TGTGCCAGTAGTATGCAGGGGACAGCCTTCTATAGCAATCAGCCCCAGCATTTT

v_call: TRBV5-6
j_call: TRBJ1-1
clone_size: NA
d_call: NA
cdr3_aa: CASSSAPWQGNTEAFF
cdr3_nt: TGTGCCAGCAGCTCTGCGCCGTGGCAGGGGAACACTGAAGCTTTCTTT

v_call: TRBV18
j_call: TRBJ1-2
clone_size: NA
d_call: NA
cdr3_aa: CASSPPDWGNYGYTF
cdr3_nt: TGTGCCAGCTCACCCCCGGACTGGGGTAACTATGGCTACACCTTC

v_call: TRBV15
j_call: TRBJ1-5
clone_size: NA
d_call: NA
cdr3_aa: CATSRTRNQPQHF
cdr3_nt: TGTGCCACCAGCAGAACGAGGAATCAGCCCCAGCATTTT

v_call: TRBV19
j_call: TRBJ2-7
clone_size: NA
d_call: TRBD2
cdr3_aa: CASSSPGTSGTYEQYF
cdr3_nt: TGTGCCAGTAGTAGCCCCGGGACTAGCGGAACCTACGAGCAGTACTTC

v_call: TRBV7-6
j_call: TRBJ1-6
clone_size: NA
d_call: NA
cdr3_aa: CASSLVAGTYNSPLHF
cdr3_nt: TGTGCCAGCAGCTTAGTCGCAGGGACTTATAATTCACCCCTCCACTTT

v_call: TRBV7-6
j_call: TRBJ2-5
clone_size: NA
d_call: NA
cdr3_aa: CASSVRGSQETQYF
cdr3_nt: TGTGCCAGCAGCGTCCGAGGCAGCCAAGAGACCCAGTACTTC

v_call: TRBV10-3
j_call: TRBJ2-3
clone_size: NA
d_call: TRBD2
cdr3_aa: CATEGLAGADTQYF
cdr3_nt: TGTGCCACCGAAGGACTAGCGGGGGCAGATACGCAGTATTTT

v_call: TRBV5-1
j_call: TRBJ2-7
clone_size: NA
d_call: TRBD2
cdr3_aa: CASSATSGGSYEQYF
cdr3_nt: TGCGCCAGCAGCGCGACTAGCGGGGGGTCCTACGAGCAGTACTTC

v_call: TRBV6-5
j_call: TRBJ2-2
clone_size: NA
d_call: TRBD2
cdr3_aa: CASKRRGGQTGELFF
cdr3_nt: TGTGCCAGCAAAAGGCGGGGGGGGCAGACCGGGGAGCTGTTTTTT

v_call: TRBV6-2/TRBV6-3
j_call: TRBJ1-2
clone_size: NA
d_call: NA
cdr3_aa: CASSQQGILGYTF
cdr3_nt: TGTGCCAGCAGTCAGCAGGGAATCCTCGGCTACACCTTC

v_call: TRBV2
j_call: TRBJ1-2
clone_size: NA
d_call: NA
cdr3_aa: CASSEGREVYGYTF
cdr3_nt: TGTGCCAGCAGTGAAGGACGGGAAGTCTATGGCTACACCTTC

v_call: TRBV2
j_call: TRBJ1-5
clone_size: NA
d_call: TRBD1
cdr3_aa: CASRGQTGVNQPQHF
cdr3_nt: TGTGCCAGCAGGGGACAGACAGGAGTTAATCAGCCCCAGCATTTT

v_call: TRBV6-5
j_call: TRBJ2-1
clone_size: NA
d_call: NA
cdr3_aa: CASSYSRYNEQFF
cdr3_nt: TGTGCCAGCAGTTACTCCCGCTACAATGAGCAGTTCTTC

v_call: TRBV6-6
j_call: TRBJ1-2
clone_size: NA
d_call: TRBD1
cdr3_aa: CASSRDRSNYGYTF
cdr3_nt: TGTGCCAGCAGTCGGGACAGGTCTAACTATGGCTACACCTTC

v_call: TRBV3-1/TRBV3-2
j_call: TRBJ2-3
clone_size: NA
d_call: TRBD2
cdr3_aa: CASSHPRTSGVTDTQYF
cdr3_nt: TGTGCCAGCAGCCATCCGCGGACTAGCGGGGTCACAGATACGCAGTATTTT

v_call: TRBV19
j_call: TRBJ2-7
clone_size: NA
d_call: NA
cdr3_aa: CASSGYGGYEQYF
cdr3_nt: TGTGCCAGTAGTGGGTATGGAGGCTACGAGCAGTACTTC

v_call: TRBV10-2
j_call: TRBJ1-6
clone_size: NA
d_call: TRBD1
cdr3_aa: CASSGGGWSPLHF
cdr3_nt: TGCGCCAGCAGTGGAGGGGGCTGGTCACCCCTCCACTTT

v_call: TRBV9
j_call: TRBJ1-3
clone_size: NA
d_call: NA
cdr3_aa: CASSGQSGNTIYF
cdr3_nt: TGTGCCAGCAGCGGACAATCTGGAAACACCATATATTTT

v_call: TRBV5-6
j_call: TRBJ2-7
clone_size: NA
d_call: NA
cdr3_aa: CASSLVPGQGLEQYF
cdr3_nt: TGTGCCAGCAGCTTGGTTCCGGGACAAGGACTCGAGCAGTACTTC

v_call: TRBV12-3/TRBV12-4
j_call: TRBJ1-1
clone_size: NA
d_call: TRBD1
cdr3_aa: CASSPGQGREAFF
cdr3_nt: TGTGCCAGCAGTCCCGGACAGGGTCGGGAAGCTTTCTTT

v_call: TRBV20-1
j_call: TRBJ1-1
clone_size: few
d_call: NA
cdr3_aa: CSASSYYNEAFF
cdr3_nt: TGCAGTGCTAGTAGTTACTACAACGAAGCTTTCTTT

v_call: TRBV5-5
j_call: TRBJ1-5
clone_size: NA
d_call: NA
cdr3_aa: CASSPGQYQPQHF
cdr3_nt: TGTGCCAGCAGCCCAGGACAGTATCAGCCCCAGCATTTT

v_call: TRBV15
j_call: TRBJ1-1
clone_size: NA
d_call: TRBD1
cdr3_aa: CATSRALTGTEAFF
cdr3_nt: TGTGCCACCAGCAGGGCGCTGACAGGGACTGAAGCTTTCTTT

v_call: TRBV6-5
j_call: TRBJ1-2
clone_size: NA
d_call: NA
cdr3_aa: CASRPRGRDYGYTF
cdr3_nt: TGTGCCAGCAGACCCCGGGGAAGAGACTATGGCTACACCTTC

v_call: TRBV5-1
j_call: TRBJ1-1
clone_size: NA
d_call: NA
cdr3_aa: CASSWATKTEAFF
cdr3_nt: TGCGCCAGCAGCTGGGCTACGAAAACTGAAGCTTTCTTT

v_call: TRBV29-1
j_call: TRBJ2-5
clone_size: NA
d_call: NA
cdr3_aa: CSVEGPLGEETQYF
cdr3_nt: TGCAGCGTTGAAGGTCCCCTGGGCGAGGAGACCCAGTACTTC

v_call: TRBV7-9
j_call: TRBJ1-2
clone_size: NA
d_call: TRBD1
cdr3_aa: CASSWKPGTGNYGYTF
cdr3_nt: TGTGCCAGCAGCTGGAAACCAGGGACAGGAAACTATGGCTACACCTTC

v_call: TRBV15
j_call: TRBJ1-5
clone_size: NA
d_call: NA
cdr3_aa: CATSRFREVSNQPQHF
cdr3_nt: TGTGCCACCAGCAGGTTTCGTGAGGTGAGCAATCAGCCCCAGCATTTT

v_call: TRBV6-6
j_call: TRBJ2-7
clone_size: NA
d_call: NA
cdr3_aa: CASTRRTITYEQYF
cdr3_nt: TGTGCCAGCACTAGGCGCACGATCACCTACGAGCAGTACTTC

v_call: TRBV18
j_call: TRBJ1-1
clone_size: once
d_call: NA
cdr3_aa: CASSPQGVANTEAFF
cdr3_nt: TGTGCCAGCTCACCACAGGGAGTAGCGAACACTGAAGCTTTCTTT

v_call: TRBV30
j_call: TRBJ1-1
clone_size: once
d_call: NA
cdr3_aa: CAWRITLSTEAFF
cdr3_nt: TGTGCCTGGAGAATTACGCTAAGTACTGAAGCTTTCTTT

v_call: TRBV6-5
j_call: TRBJ1-6
clone_size: once
d_call: TRBD1
cdr3_aa: CASRTGTGNSPLHF
cdr3_nt: TGTGCCAGCAGGACCGGGACAGGGAATTCACCCCTCCACTTT

v_call: TRBV5-1
j_call: TRBJ1-4
clone_size: NA
d_call: NA
cdr3_aa: CASSLGGADNEKLFF
cdr3_nt: TGCGCCAGCAGCTTGGGCGGGGCAGATAATGAAAAACTGTTTTTT

v_call: TRBV12-3/TRBV12-4
j_call: TRBJ1-1
clone_size: few
d_call: NA
cdr3_aa: CASSFQGNTEAFF
cdr3_nt: TGTGCCAGCAGTTTTCAGGGGAACACTGAAGCTTTCTTT